This T cell receptor beta chain was observed in a study of beta chain features in type 1 diabetes. Study outcomes and limitations: TCRB CDR3 length was moderately but significantly reduced in all four CD4+ subsets of Type 1 diabetes patients. In comparison with healthy donors, patients had naive, central memory and Treg TCRB repertoires that appeared more similar.

Since all of the isolated RNA was reverse transcribed, expressed TCRB transcripts were what got sequenced. Profiling relied on immunoSEQ multiplex PCR, and the TCRdb table lists in-frame clones only, not all of them. The repertoire has 130,000 to 150,000 clones, approximately 9.2% of them found once; the top ten carry about 0.66%. The CDR3 covers 14 residues. The junction had 2 bases not matched to a gene; V was cut back by 5 bases and J by 5 bases. In germline, CDR1 is MNHNS, CDR2 SASEGT. As for this clone: As yet, its antigen is unknown.

The sequenced sample consisted of central memory CD4+ T cells from blood. The clonotype comes from a young man in good health. The chain carries TRBV6-1 and TRBJ2-2, with 10 nucleotides matching TRBD1. Written as DNA, the CDR3 is TGTGCCAGCAGTTGGACAGGGGGTACCGGGGAGCTGTTTTTT. It yields the protein CASSWTGGTGELFF.